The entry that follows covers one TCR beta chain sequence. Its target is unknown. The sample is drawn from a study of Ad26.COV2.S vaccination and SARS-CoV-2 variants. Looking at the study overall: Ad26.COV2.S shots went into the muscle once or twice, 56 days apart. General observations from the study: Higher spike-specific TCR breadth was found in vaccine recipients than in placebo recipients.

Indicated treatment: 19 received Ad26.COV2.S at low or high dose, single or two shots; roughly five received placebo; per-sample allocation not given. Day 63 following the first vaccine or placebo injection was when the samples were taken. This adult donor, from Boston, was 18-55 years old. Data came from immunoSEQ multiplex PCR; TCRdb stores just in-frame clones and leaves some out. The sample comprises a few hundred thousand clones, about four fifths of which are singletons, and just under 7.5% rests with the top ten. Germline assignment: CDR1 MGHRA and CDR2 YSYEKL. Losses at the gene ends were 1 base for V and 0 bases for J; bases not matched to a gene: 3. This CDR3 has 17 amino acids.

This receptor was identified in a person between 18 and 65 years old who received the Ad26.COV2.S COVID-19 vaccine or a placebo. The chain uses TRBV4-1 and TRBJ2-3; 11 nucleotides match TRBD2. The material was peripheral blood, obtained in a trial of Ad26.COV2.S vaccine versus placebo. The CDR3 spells CASSQVGTSGSTDTQYF. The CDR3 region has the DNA TGCGCCAGCAGCCAAGTGGGGACTAGCGGAAGCACAGATACGCAGTATTTT.